This entry concerns a single T cell receptor (beta chain). Primers for the PCR totalled 60 Vbeta and 13 Jbeta. Only in-frame clones appear in the TCRdb table, and some are missing; sequencing was by immunoSEQ multiplex PCR. The sample has 150,000 to 200,000 clones, 80% seen once. The sample comes from a study of cytomegalovirus exposure and HLA in healthy donors. This CDR3 spans 15 amino acids. V lost 1 base and J 1 base, leaving 10 bases between the germline ends. Germline V gene data show CDR1 as MNHEY and CDR2 as SMNVEV (reference sequence). The sequence came from a girl aged 10 to 17 in good health and CMV-seropositive. This chain joins TRBV27 and TRBJ1-2, with D possibly matching TRBD1 (6 bases). Sequencing used PBMCs. CDR3 protein: CASSLFRGVNYGYTF. CDR3 DNA sequence: TGTGCCAGCAGTTTATTCAGGGGAGTTAACTATGGCTACACCTTC.